Here is one TCR beta chain with its context. Its antigen is not known. The time point: week 23, last vaccination. Doses consisted of 300 ug of mutant IDH1 20-mer peptide each, paired with topical imiquimod. TCRdb's table, derived via immunoSEQ multiplex PCR, lists solely in-frame clones and lacks some. The table records around 80,000 clones, approximately 89% of them present only once. These data are taken from a study of a mutant IDH1 vaccine in newly diagnosed glioma. Study summary: Patients, over weeks 1, 3, 5, 7, 11, 15, 19 and 23, received a total of eight vaccinations. Vaccination was launched 4-6 weeks after radiotherapy alone, or with temozolomide cycles. Patients' prior therapy spanned radiotherapy, temozolomide, or both; most underwent both. Treatment recipients were approximately 60% male and about 40% female, and their mean age was around 40 years.

The sequenced sample was PBMCs, obtained from a glioma patient whose treatment included an IDH1 peptide vaccine. The clonotype originates from a woman aged 45 to 65 with glioma.

CDR3 amino acids: CASSLSWQGAETQYF. The CDR3 nucleotides read TGTGCCAGCAGTTTATCTTGGCAGGGGGCCGAGACCCAGTACTTC. This chain connects TRBV27 to TRBJ2-5, with 8 positions matching TRBD1. The CDR3 contains 15 residues. V lost 0 bases, J lost 5 bases, and 5 bases stayed unmatched. Per germline, CDR1 MNHEY and CDR2 SMNVEV (reference sequence).